This TCR beta chain was captured in a study of glioma-infiltrating T cells after dendritic cell vaccination. Overall study: Patients received three intradermal dendritic cell vaccine injections at biweekly intervals.

A word on this clone: The antigen remains undetermined.

All glioblastoma patients lacked an isocitrate dehydrogenase mutation. Repertoires were generated with immunoSEQ multiplex PCR, while TCRdb's copy carries only in-frame clones and drops some. The table records over 80,000 clones, 80% to 90% of them present only once. The study, taken as a whole, reports: Complete blood and tumor specimen sets were limited to few patients. TCR clonality showed no direct relationship with survival.

The sample was blood, taken before dendritic cell vaccination. This TCR came from a human donor with glioblastoma.

In DNA form, the CDR3 reads TGTGCCAGCAGTGTTAGACTCTCGGACACTGAAGCTTTCTTT. This gives the protein CASSVRLSDTEAFF. This chain connects TRBV6-1 to TRBJ1-1; unclear D gene. Trimming removed 4 bases at V and 3 bases at J, with 12 bases between. The CDR3 extends over 14 amino acids. Germline V gene lookup returns CDR1 MNHNS and CDR2 SASEGT.